Listed below are T cell receptor beta chains from one sample, sequenced in a study of blood T cells in healthy people across ages. TCRdb itself ran the 5' RACE reads through MiXCR, one entry per CDR3 protein. The sample comprises 1.4 million to 1.5 million distinct CDR3 sequences, roughly 40% of which are singletons, and roughly 7.7% rests with the top ten. Sequenced material: blood. The receptors derive from a woman aged 18-29 years in good health. CDR3s include the opening cysteine and the closing phenylalanine or tryptophan. Fields, in order: J gene, V gene, CDR3 protein.

j_gene: TRBJ1-5; v_gene: TRBV7-9; CDR3aa: CASSSGILEVTNQPQHF
j_gene: TRBJ1-2; v_gene: TRBV27; CDR3aa: CASGLTPYYGYTF
j_gene: TRBJ2-7; v_gene: TRBV7-9; CDR3aa: CASSLGTGGAPYEQYF
j_gene: TRBJ1-2; v_gene: TRBV5-1; CDR3aa: CASSPSETGQGEGYTF
j_gene: TRBJ2-3; v_gene: TRBV6-6; CDR3aa: CASSLEEAGVTDTQYF
j_gene: TRBJ1-5; v_gene: TRBV19; CDR3aa: CASSIFQKNQPQHF
j_gene: TRBJ2-7; v_gene: TRBV11-2; CDR3aa: CASSLSAVSSYEQYF
j_gene: TRBJ2-7; v_gene: TRBV20-1; CDR3aa: CSARETSVFYEQYF
j_gene: TRBJ2-5; v_gene: TRBV7-2; CDR3aa: CASSRRTGGETQYF
j_gene: TRBJ2-7; v_gene: TRBV4-1; CDR3aa: CASSQGVGGTSYEQYF
j_gene: TRBJ1-4; v_gene: TRBV20-1; CDR3aa: CSARPGLLEKLFF
j_gene: TRBJ2-1; v_gene: TRBV6-5; CDR3aa: CASSLVLTTYNEQFF
j_gene: TRBJ2-1; v_gene: TRBV7-9; CDR3aa: CASSPWGTGSYNEQFF
j_gene: TRBJ2-7; v_gene: TRBV2; CDR3aa: CASSVERGGSSYEQYF
j_gene: TRBJ2-3; v_gene: TRBV9; CDR3aa: CASSSRAGGSPDTQYF
j_gene: TRBJ2-1; v_gene: TRBV20-1; CDR3aa: CSASRVNEQFF
j_gene: TRBJ2-7; v_gene: TRBV7-9; CDR3aa: CASSPLQGLSEQYF
j_gene: TRBJ2-3; v_gene: TRBV12-3/TRBV12-4; CDR3aa: CASSVRTSGRAADTQYF
j_gene: NA; v_gene: TRBV12-3/TRBV12-4; CDR3aa: CASIPTIEYNEQYF
j_gene: TRBJ1-6; v_gene: TRBV7-9; CDR3aa: CASSPWDRDNSPLHF